One TCR beta chain is described in this entry. No antigen is known for it. These data belong to a study of memory CD4+ T cells and cytomegalovirus serostatus. Notes on the study in general: CD4+ memory repertoires contained 67 of 164 reported CMV TCRbeta sequences.

The data were produced by immunoSEQ multiplex PCR, yet TCRdb's version contains in-frame clones alone and is incomplete. The profile covers under 55,000 clones, with over 60% appearing a single time and approximately 1.5% taken by the ten largest. Single viable CD3+CD4+CD8-CD45RO+ cells were sorted as the memory CD4+ T cells. Donors' CMV status reflects serum IgG against pp150, pp28, p38, p52. The sequence derives from an adult in good health and CMV-seropositive. Sample: memory CD4+ T cells from blood.

CDR3 sequence: CASSPPTGVGPKETQYF. Written as DNA, the CDR3 is TGTGCCAGCTCACCCCCGACAGGGGTGGGTCCGAAAGAGACCCAGTACTTC. V and J are TRBV18 and TRBJ2-5, with TRBD1 identical over 8 bases. V dropped 3 bases and J dropped 3; count of bases not matched to a gene: 12. CDR3 length: 17 amino acids. Germline CDR1 KGHSH, CDR2 LQKENI.